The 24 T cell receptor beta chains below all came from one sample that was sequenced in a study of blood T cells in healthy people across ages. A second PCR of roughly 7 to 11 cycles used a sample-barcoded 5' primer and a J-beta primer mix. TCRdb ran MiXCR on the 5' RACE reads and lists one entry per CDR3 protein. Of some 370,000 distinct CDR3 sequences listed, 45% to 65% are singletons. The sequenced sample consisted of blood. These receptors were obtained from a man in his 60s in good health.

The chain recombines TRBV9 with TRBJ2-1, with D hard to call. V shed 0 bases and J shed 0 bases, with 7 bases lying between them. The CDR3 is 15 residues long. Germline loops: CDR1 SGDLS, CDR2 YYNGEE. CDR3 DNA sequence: TGTGCCAGCAGCGTAGGGACGAACTCCTACAATGAGCAGTTCTTC. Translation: CASSVGTNSYNEQFF.

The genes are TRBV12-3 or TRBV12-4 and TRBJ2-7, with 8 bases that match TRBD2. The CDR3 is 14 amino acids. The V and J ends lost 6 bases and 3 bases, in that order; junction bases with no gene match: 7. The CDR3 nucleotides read TGTGCCAGCAGCTACGACCTAGCGGGCTACGAGCAGTACTTC. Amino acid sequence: CASSYDLAGYEQYF.

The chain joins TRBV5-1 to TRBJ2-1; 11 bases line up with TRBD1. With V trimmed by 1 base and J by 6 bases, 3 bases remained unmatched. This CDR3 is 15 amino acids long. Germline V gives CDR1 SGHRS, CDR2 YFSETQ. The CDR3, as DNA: TGCGCCAGCAGCTTGAGAGGACAGGGGGCCAATGAGCAGTTCTTC. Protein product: CASSLRGQGANEQFF.

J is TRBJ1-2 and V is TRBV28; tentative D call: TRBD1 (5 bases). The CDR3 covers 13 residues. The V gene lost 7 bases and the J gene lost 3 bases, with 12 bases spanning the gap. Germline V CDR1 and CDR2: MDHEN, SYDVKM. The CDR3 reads CASIPGSDYGYTF. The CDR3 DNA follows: TGTGCCAGCATCCCAGGGAGCGACTATGGCTACACCTTC.

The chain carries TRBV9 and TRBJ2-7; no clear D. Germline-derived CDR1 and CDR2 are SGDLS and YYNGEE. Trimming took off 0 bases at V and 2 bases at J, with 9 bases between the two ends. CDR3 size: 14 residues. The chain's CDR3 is CASSVDGSAYEQYF. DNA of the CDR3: TGTGCCAGCAGCGTAGATGGGTCCGCCTACGAGCAGTACTTC.

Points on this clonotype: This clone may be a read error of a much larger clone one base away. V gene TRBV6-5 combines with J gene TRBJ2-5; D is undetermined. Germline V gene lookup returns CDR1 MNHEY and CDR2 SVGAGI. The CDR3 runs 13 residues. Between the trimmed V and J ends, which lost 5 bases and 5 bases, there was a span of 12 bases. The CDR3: CASSDEGRETQYF. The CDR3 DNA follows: TGTGCCAGCAGTGACGAAGGTCGGGAGACCCAGTACTTC.

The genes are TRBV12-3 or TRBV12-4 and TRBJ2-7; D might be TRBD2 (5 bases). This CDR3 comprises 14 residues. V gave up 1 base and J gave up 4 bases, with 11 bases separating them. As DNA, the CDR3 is TGTGCCAGCAGTTTAGGGAGGAAAGGGTACGAGCAGTACTTC. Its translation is CASSLGRKGYEQYF.

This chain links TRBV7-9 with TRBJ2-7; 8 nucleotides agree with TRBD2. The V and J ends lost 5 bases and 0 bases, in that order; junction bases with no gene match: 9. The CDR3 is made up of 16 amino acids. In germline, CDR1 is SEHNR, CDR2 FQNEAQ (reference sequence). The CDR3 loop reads CASSPPAGAFSYEQYF. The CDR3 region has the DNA TGTGCCAGCAGCCCCCCAGCGGGGGCTTTCTCCTACGAGCAGTACTTC.

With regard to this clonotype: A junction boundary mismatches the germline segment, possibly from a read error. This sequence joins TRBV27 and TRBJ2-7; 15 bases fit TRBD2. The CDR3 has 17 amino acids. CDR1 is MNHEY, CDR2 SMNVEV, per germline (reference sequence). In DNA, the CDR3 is TGTGCCGGCAGTGGGGGACTAGCGGGAGGTTGGCCCTACGAGCAGTACTTC. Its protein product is CAGSGGLAGGWPYEQYF.

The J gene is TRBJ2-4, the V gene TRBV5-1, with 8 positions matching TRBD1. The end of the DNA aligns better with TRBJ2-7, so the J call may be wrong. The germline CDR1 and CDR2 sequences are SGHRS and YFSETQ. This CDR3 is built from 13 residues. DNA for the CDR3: TGCGCCAGCAGCTTCTTCAGGGGGCACGAGCAGTACTTC. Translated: CASSFFRGHEQYF.

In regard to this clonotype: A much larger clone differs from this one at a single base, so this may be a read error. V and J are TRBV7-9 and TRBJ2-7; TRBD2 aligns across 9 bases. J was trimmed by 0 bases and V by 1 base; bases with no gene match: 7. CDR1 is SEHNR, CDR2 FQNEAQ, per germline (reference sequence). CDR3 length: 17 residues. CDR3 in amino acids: CASSLEPSGMGSYEQYF. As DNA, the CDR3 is TGTGCCAGCAGCTTAGAGCCTAGCGGGATGGGCTCCTACGAGCAGTACTTC.

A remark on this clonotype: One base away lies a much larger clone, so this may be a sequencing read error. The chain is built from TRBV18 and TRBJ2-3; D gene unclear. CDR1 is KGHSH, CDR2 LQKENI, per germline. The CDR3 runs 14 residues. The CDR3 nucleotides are TGTGCCAGCTCACCGCGGAGATTCACAGAGACGCAGTATTTT. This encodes CASSPRRFTETQYF.

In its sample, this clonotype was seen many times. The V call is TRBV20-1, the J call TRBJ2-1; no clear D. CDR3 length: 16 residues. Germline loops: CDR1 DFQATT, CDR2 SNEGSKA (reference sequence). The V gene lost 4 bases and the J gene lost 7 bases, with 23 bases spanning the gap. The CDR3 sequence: CSAIQTPPTWGNEQFF. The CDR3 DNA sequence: TGCAGTGCTATCCAAACCCCCCCGACCTGGGGTAATGAGCAGTTCTTC.

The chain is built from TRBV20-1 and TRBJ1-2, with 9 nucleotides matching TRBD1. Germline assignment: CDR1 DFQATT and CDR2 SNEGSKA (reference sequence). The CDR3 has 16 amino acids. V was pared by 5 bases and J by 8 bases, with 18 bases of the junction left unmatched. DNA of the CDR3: TGCAGTGCTCCAACCTCACCGGGACAGGGCTTCGAGGGCTACACCTTC. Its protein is CSAPTSPGQGFEGYTF.

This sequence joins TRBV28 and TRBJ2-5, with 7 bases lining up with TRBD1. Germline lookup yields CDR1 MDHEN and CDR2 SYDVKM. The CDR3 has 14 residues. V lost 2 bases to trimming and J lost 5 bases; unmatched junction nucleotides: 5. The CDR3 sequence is CASSLGGQRETQYF. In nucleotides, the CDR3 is TGTGCCAGCAGTTTAGGGGGACAGAGGGAGACCCAGTACTTC.

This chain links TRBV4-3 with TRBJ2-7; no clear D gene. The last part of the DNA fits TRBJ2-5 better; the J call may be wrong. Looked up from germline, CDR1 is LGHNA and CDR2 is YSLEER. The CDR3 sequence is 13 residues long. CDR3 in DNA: TGCGCCAGCAGCCATTCTAGTGGGCAGACCCAGTACTTC. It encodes CASSHSSGQTQYF.

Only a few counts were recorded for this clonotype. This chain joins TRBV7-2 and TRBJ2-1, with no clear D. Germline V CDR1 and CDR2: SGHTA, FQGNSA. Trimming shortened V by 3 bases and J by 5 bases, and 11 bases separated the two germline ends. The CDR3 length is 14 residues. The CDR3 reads CASSLIGSDNEQFF. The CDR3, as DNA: TGTGCCAGCAGCTTGATCGGGTCCGACAATGAGCAGTTCTTC.

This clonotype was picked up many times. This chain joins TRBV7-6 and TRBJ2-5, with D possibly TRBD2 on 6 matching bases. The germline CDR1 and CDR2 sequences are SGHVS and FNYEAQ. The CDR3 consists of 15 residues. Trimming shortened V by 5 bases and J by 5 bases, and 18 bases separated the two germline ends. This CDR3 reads CASSLSGAKGETQYF. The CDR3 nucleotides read TGTGCCAGCAGCCTTTCGGGAGCGAAAGGGGAGACCCAGTACTTC.

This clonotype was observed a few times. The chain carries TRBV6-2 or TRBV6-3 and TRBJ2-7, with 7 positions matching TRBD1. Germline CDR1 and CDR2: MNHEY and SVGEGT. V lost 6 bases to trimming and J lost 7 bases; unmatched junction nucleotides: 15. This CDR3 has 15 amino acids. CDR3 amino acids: CASRDRDSPGMEQYF. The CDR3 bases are TGTGCCAGCAGGGACCGGGACAGCCCTGGGATGGAGCAGTACTTC.

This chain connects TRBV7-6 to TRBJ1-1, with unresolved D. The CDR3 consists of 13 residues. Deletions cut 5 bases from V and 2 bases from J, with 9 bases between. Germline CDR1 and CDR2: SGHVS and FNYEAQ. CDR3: CASSHPPNTEAFF. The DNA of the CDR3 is TGTGCCAGCAGCCATCCCCCTAACACTGAAGCTTTCTTT.

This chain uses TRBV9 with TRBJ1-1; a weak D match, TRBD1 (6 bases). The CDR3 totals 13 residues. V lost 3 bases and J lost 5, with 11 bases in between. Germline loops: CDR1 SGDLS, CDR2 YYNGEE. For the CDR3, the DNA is TGTGCCAGCAGCGCTCAGGGGATTACTGAAGCTTTCTTT. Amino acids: CASSAQGITEAFF. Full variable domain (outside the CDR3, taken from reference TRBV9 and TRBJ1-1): DSGVTQTPKHLITATGQRVTLRCSPRSGDLSVYWYQQSLDQGLQFLIQYYNGEERAKGNILERFSAQQFPDLHSELNLSSLELGDSALYFCASSAQGITEAFFGQGTRLTVV.

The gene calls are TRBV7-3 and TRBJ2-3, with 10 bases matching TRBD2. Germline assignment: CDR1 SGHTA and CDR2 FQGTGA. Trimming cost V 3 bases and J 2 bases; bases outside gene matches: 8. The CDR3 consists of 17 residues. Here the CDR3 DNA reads TGTGCCAGCAGCTTGGCCGGCGGACTAGCGGTCACAGATACGCAGTATTTT. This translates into CASSLAGGLAVTDTQYF.

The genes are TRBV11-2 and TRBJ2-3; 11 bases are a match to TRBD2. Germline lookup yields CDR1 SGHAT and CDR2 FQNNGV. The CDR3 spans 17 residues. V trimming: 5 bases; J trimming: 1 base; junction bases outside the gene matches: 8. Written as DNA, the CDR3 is TGTGCCAGCAGCCCTGGGACTAGCGGTATTCGCACAGATACGCAGTATTTT. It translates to CASSPGTSGIRTDTQYF.

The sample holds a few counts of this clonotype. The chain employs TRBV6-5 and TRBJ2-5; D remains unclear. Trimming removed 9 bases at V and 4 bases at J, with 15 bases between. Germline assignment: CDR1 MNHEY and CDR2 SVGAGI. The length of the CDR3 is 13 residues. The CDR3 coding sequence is TGTGCCAGTCGGCGGTTAGCCCGAGAGACCCAGTACTTC. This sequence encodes CASRRLARETQYF.